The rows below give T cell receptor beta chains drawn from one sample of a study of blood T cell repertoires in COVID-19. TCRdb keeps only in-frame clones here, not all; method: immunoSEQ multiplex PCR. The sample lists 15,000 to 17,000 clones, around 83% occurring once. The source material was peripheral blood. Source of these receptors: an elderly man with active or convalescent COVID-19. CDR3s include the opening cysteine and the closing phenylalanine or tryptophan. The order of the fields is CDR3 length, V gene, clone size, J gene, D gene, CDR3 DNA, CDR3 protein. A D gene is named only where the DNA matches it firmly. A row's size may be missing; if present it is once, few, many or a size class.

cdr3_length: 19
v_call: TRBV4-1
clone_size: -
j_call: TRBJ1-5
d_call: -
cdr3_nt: TGCGCCAGCAGCCAAGGGCCCGGGGTGCGGGGTAGAAGCAATCAGCCCCAGCATTTT
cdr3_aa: CASSQGPGVRGRSNQPQHF

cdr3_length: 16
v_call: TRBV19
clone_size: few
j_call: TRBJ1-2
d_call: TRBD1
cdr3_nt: TGTGCCAGTAATAGCGGGCTGGGACAGGGAAACTATGGCTACACCTTC
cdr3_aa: CASNSGLGQGNYGYTF

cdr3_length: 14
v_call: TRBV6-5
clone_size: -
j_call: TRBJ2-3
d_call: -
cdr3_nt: TGTGCCAGCAGTTACGGCATTAGCACAGATACGCAGTATTTT
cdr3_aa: CASSYGISTDTQYF

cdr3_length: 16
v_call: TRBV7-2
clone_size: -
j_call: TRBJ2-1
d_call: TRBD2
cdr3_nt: TGTGCCAGCAGCGAGGGTGGTAGCGGGGGCTACAATGAGCAGTTCTTC
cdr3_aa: CASSEGGSGGYNEQFF

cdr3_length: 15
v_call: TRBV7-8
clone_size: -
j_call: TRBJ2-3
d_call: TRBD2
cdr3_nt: TGTGCCAGCTGCTTAGCGGGGGGGCATACAGATACGCAGTATTTT
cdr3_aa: CASCLAGGHTDTQYF

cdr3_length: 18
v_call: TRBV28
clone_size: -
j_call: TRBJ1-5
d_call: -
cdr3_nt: TGTGCCAGCAGTTTACAGGGGATGGGAAGGTTAGGCAATCAGCCCCAGCATTTT
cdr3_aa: CASSLQGMGRLGNQPQHF

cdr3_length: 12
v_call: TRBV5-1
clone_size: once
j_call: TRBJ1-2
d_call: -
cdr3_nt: TGCGCCAGCAGCCAGGACAGCTATGGCTACACCTTC
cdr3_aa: CASSQDSYGYTF

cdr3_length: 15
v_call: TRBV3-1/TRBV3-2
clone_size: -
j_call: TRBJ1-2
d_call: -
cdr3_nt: TGTGCCAGCAGCCAAGGGCCGAGGGTTAACTATGGCTACACCTTC
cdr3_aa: CASSQGPRVNYGYTF

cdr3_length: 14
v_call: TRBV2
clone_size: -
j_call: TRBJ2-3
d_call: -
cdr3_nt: TGTGCCAGCAGTGATTTGGCTAGCACAGATACGCAGTATTTT
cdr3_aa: CASSDLASTDTQYF

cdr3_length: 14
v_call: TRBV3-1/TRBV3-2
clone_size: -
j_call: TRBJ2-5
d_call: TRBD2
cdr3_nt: TGTGCCAGCAGCCAAGGGACTAGCCAAGAGACCCAGTACTTC
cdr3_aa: CASSQGTSQETQYF

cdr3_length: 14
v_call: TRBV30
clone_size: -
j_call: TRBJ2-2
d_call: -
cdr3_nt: TGTGCCTGGAAGTCAGGGCAGGAAACCGGGGAGCTGTTTTTT
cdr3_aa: CAWKSGQETGELFF

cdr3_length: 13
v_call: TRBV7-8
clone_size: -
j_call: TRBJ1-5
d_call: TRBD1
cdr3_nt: TGTGCCAGCAGCTGGGCAGGGGGACAGCCCCAGCATTTT
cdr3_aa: CASSWAGGQPQHF

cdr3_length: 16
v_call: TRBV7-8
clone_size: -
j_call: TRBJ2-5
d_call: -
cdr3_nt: TGTGCCAGCAGCATACCCGCTAGCCCCCGTAGGGAGACCCAGTACTTC
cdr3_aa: CASSIPASPRRETQYF

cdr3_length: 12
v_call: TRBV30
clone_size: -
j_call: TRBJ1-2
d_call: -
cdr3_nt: TGTGCCTGGAGGGGGGACACCTATGGCTACACCTTC
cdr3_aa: CAWRGDTYGYTF

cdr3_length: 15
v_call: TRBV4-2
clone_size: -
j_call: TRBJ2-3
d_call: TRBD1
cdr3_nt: TGTGCCAGCAGCCTGGAATACAGGGGGACAGATACGCAGTATTTT
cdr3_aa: CASSLEYRGTDTQYF

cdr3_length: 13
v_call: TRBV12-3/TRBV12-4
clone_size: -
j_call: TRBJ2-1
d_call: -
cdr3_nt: TGTGCCAGCAGTTTACTGTGGAGCAATGAGCAGTTCTTC
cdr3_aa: CASSLLWSNEQFF

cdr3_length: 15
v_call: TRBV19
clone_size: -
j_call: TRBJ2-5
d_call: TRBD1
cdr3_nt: TGTGCCAGTAGTAAGATTGGACAGGGGCAAGAGACCCAGTACTTC
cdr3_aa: CASSKIGQGQETQYF

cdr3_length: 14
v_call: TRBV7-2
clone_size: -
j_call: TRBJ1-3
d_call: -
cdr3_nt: TGTGCCAGCAGCTTAGGGACAGCTGGAAACACCATATATTTT
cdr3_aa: CASSLGTAGNTIYF

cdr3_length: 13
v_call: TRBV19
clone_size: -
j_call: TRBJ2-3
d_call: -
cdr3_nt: TGTGCCAGTAGTCCCCCAGGGACAGATACGCAGTATTTT
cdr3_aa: CASSPPGTDTQYF

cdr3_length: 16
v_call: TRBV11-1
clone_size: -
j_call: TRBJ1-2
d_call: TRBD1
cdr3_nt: TGTGCCAGCAGCATTAGTTCCGGGACAGCCGACTATGGCTACACCTTC
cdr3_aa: CASSISSGTADYGYTF

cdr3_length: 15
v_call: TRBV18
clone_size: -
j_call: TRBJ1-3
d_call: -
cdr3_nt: TGTGCCAGCTCACCAAAGGGGCAGGCTGGAAACACCATATATTTT
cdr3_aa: CASSPKGQAGNTIYF

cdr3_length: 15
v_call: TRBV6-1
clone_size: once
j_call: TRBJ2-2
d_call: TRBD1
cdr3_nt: TGTGCCAGCAGTCCGCACGACAGGGACACCGGGGAGCTGTTTTTT
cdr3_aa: CASSPHDRDTGELFF

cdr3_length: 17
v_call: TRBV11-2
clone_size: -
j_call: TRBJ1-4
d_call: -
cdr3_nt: TGTGCCAGCAGCACCCCCGGTTCTCAGGGAGGTAGAGAAAAACTGTTTTTT
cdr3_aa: CASSTPGSQGGREKLFF

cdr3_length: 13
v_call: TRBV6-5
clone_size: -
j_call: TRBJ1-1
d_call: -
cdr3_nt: TGTGCCATCCGAGACCAGGGCGGCACTGAAGCTTTCTTT
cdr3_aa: CAIRDQGGTEAFF

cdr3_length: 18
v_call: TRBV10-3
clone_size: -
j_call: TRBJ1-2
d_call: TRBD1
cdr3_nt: TGTGCCATCAGCTCCCGGCCTGACAGGGTAGGTCGAAACTATGGCTACACCTTC
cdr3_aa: CAISSRPDRVGRNYGYTF

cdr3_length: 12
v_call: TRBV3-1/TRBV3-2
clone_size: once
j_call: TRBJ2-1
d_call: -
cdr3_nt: TGTGCCAGCAGCCGAGCCGAGGGTGAGCAGTTCTTC
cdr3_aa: CASSRAEGEQFF